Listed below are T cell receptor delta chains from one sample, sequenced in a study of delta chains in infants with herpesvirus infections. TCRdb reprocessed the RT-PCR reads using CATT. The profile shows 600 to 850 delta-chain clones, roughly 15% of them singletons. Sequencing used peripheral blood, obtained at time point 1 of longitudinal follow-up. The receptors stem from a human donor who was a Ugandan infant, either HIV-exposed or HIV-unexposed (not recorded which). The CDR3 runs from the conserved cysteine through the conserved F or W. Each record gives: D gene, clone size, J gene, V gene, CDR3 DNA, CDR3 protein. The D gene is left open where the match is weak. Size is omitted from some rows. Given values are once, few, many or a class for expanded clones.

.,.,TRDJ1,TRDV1,TGTGCTCTTGGGGAACTCTGTGTGGCCCCCAGACCCTATAACACCGATAAACTCATCTTT,CALGELCVAPRPYNTDKLIF
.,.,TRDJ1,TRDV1,TGTGCTCTTGGGGCCCATGGCCTTAACTGGCTCAACGGGTTCCCGCACACCGATAAATTCATCTTT,CALGAHGLNWLNGFPHTDKFIF
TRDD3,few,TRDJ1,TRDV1,TGTGCTCTTGGGGAAGTCAAAGGACCCACCCCATACTGGGGGATCCAGTACACCGATAAACTCATCTTT,CALGEVKGPTPYWGIQYTDKLIF
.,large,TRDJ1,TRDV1,TGTGCTCTTGGGGCCACCTTCCTAAGGAGGTATGAGGGGGATGTCACCGATAAACTCATCTTT,CALGATFLRRYEGDVTDKLIF
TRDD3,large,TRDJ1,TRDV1,TGTGCTCTGTCTGGGGGACTTAACACCGATAAACTCATCTTT,CALSGGLNTDKLIF
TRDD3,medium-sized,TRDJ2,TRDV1,TGTGCTCTTGGGGAATCCCGCTTCCTCATGTACTGGGGGATACTTTTTGGTACGACAGCACAACTCTTCTTT,CALGESRFLMYWGILFGTTAQLFF
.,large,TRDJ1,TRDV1,TGTGCTCTTGGCCCCAGGGCAGGCGATAAACTCATCTTT,CALGPRAGDKLIF
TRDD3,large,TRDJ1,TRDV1,TGTGCTCTTGGGGCCAGGACCTTGGTACTGGGGTACACCGATAAACTCATCTTT,CALGARTLVLGYTDKLIF
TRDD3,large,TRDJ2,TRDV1,TGTGCTCTTGGGGAAAAGGGACCTGGGGGATACTTTGCTTTGACAGCACAACTCTTCTTT,CALGEKGPGGYFALTAQLFF
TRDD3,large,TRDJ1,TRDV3,TGTGCCTTCCTCGTACTGGGGGCCCTTGCTACTGATAAACTCATCTTT,CAFLVLGALATDKLIF
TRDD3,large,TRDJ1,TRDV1,TGTGCTCTTGGGGCCCTCTTTCCCCTTCAAATTTACTGGGGGGTCCTGGGCACCGATAAACTCATCTTT,CALGALFPLQIYWGVLGTDKLIF
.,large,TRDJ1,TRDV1,TGTGCTCTTGGGCGCCACGTCTCTCTCGTTGGCGATAAACTCATCTTT,CALGRHVSLVGDKLIF
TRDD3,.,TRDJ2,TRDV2,TGTGCCTGTGATGTACTGGGGGATACAGCACAACTCTTCTTT,CACDVLGDTAQLFF
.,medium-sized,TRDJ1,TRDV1,TGTGCTCTTAACTTCCCACGGCTTAGGGGATCGAATGAACTCATCTTT,CALNFPRLRGSNELIF
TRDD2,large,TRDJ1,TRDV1,TGTGCTCTTGGGGCTCCCGGCCTTCCTACGATGGGAGCGCCTAAACTCATCTTT,CALGAPGLPTMGAPKLIF
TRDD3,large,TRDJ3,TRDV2,TGTGCCTGTGACTGGGGGAGCTCCTGGGACACCCGACAGATGTTTTTC,CACDWGSSWDTRQMFF
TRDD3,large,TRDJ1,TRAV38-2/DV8,TGTGCTTATAGGAGCGCGGTCCTGGTACTGGGGGATTGGGCAACCGATAAACTCATCTTT,CAYRSAVLVLGDWATDKLIF
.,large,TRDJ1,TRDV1,TGTGCTCTTGGGGAACCATTCCCCCACAACGATACTCCTTACACCGATAAACTCATCTTT,CALGEPFPHNDTPYTDKLIF
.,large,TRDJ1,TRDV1,TGTGCTCTTGGGGAACTTCCTTCGGAGTCCACGTACACCGATAAACTCATCTTT,CALGELPSESTYTDKLIF
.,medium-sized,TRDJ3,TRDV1,TGTGCTCTTGGGGAATCATTCCTAGTTTCTTCCTGGGACACCCGACAGATGTTTTTC,CALGESFLVSSWDTRQMFF
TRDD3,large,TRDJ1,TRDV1,TGTGCTCTTGGAAGGCCTCCTGGGGGATATCGAACGGAATACGATAAACTCATCTTT,CALGRPPGGYRTEYDKLIF
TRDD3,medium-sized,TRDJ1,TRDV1,TGTGCTCTTGGGGAACTTTACTGGGGATCCAACCGTTGCAAACTCATCTTT,CALGELYWGSNRCKLIF
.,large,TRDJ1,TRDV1,TGTGCTCTTGGGCACCCAAAGACTGTGTACACCGATAAACTCATCTTT,CALGHPKTVYTDKLIF
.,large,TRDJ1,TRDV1,TGTGCTCTTGGGGATCTGCCTGGAATCTCCACCGATAAACTCATCTTT,CALGDLPGISTDKLIF
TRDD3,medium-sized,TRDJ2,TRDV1,TGTGCTCTTGGGGATGGGGGGCTGGGGGATACAGGCCTGACAGCACAACTCTTCTTT,CALGDGGLGDTGLTAQLFF
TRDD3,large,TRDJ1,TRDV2,TGTGCCTGTGACTTACTGGGGGACACCGATAAACTCATCTTT,CACDLLGDTDKLIF
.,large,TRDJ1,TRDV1,TGTGCTCTTGGAAAAACTAGACCTTCCTCGAGGGATACGCGGGGTAAACTCATCTTT,CALGKTRPSSRDTRGKLIF
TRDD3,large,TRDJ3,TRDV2,TGTGCCTGTGACACCGCTGGGGGACCCCGCTCCTGGGACACCCGACAGATGTTTTTC,CACDTAGGPRSWDTRQMFF
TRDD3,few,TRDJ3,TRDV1,TGTGCTCTTGGGGATGGGGGGGGGTCGTTCCGCAATACTGGGGGACCCTCCTGGGACACCCGACAGATGTTTTTC,CALGDGGGSFRNTGGPSWDTRQMFF
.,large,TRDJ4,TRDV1,TGTGCTCTTGGGAAATCCGGTGTCAGACCCCTGATCTTT,CALGKSGVRPLIF
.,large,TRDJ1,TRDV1,TGTGCTCTTGGGGAACGCTCCTATCCATCGAGCACCGATAAACTCATCTTT,CALGERSYPSSTDKLIF
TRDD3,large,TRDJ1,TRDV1,TGTGCTCTCGCTACTGGGGGATTTTCCACCGATAAACTCATCTTT,CALATGGFSTDKLIF